This is a list of T cell receptor beta chains from one sample in a study of cytomegalovirus exposure and HLA in healthy donors. Produced via immunoSEQ multiplex PCR; TCRdb's table is partial and in-frame only. The data hold 200,000 or so clones, with roughly 80% observed a single time. The specimen sequenced was PBMCs. All receptors come from a man younger than 40 in good health and CMV-seronegative. Both conserved end residues are part of each CDR3. Fields, in order: V gene, J gene, D gene, clone size, CDR3 DNA, CDR3 protein. D genes are given only for firm matches. Not every row has a clone size; where given, it reads once, few, many or a size class.

>TRBV6-5|TRBJ2-6|-|-
TGTGCCAGCAGGCGCGCCTCTGGGGCCAGCGTCCTGACTTTC
CASRRASGASVLTF
>TRBV21-1|TRBJ2-3|-|-
TGTGCCAGCAGCATTGGACTAGCGGACTTCACAGATACGCAGTATTTT
CASSIGLADFTDTQYF
>TRBV9|TRBJ2-3|TRBD2|-
TGTGCCAGCAGCGTAGGTTTGGTGGGACTAGCTAGCACAGATACGCAGTATTTT
CASSVGLVGLASTDTQYF
>TRBV7-2|TRBJ2-1|-|few
TGTGCCAGCAGCCTTCTCAGTGGTGGTATGACAGGGCAGTTCTTC
CASSLLSGGMTGQFF
>TRBV6-5|TRBJ1-5|TRBD1|few
TGTGCCAGCAGTTACGGGACAGGGAATCAGCCCCAGCATTTT
CASSYGTGNQPQHF
>TRBV5-4|TRBJ2-1|TRBD2|-
TGTGCCAGCAGCTTCCTAGCGGGGGTGAATGAGCAGTTCTTC
CASSFLAGVNEQFF
>TRBV29-1|TRBJ2-3|-|-
TGCAGCGTTGAAGAAGGTACGGGGTGGGCAGATACGCAGTATTTT
CSVEEGTGWADTQYF
>TRBV4-2|TRBJ2-5|-|once
TGTGCCAGCAGCCAAGTCCCAGGGGAACAAGAGACCCAGTACTTC
CASSQVPGEQETQYF
>TRBV9|TRBJ1-3|-|-
TGTGCCAGCAGCCCACCGGGAGCTGGAAACACCATATATTTT
CASSPPGAGNTIYF
>TRBV6-5|TRBJ1-5|TRBD1|-
TGTGCCAGCAGACCCCAGGGGGAAGGCAATCAGCCCCAGCATTTT
CASRPQGEGNQPQHF
>TRBV5-6|TRBJ1-2|-|-
TGTGCCAGCAGCCCTATAGGGGCGTCTAACTATGGCTACACCTTC
CASSPIGASNYGYTF
>TRBV4-1|TRBJ2-1|-|-
TGCGCCAGCAGCCCTCGACTACCAAGCTCCTACAATGAGCAGTTCTTC
CASSPRLPSSYNEQFF
>TRBV28|TRBJ2-3|-|-
TGTGCCAGCAGTTTAGGGTTCCAGGGGAGTGCAGATACGCAGTATTTT
CASSLGFQGSADTQYF
>TRBV29-1|TRBJ1-2|-|-
TGCAGCGCTACTTCCTCAGGGAACTATGGCTACACCTTC
CSATSSGNYGYTF
>TRBV6-1|TRBJ2-1|-|-
TGTGCCAGCAGTGAATCACGGCAGGGCCTGAATGAGCAGTTCTTC
CASSESRQGLNEQFF
>TRBV6-6|TRBJ1-1|-|few
TGTGCCAGCACCCCCCGGTCCGTCATGAACACTGAAGCTTTCTTT
CASTPRSVMNTEAFF
>TRBV5-1|TRBJ2-4|-|-
TGCGCCAGCAGCTTGGGGGGGCCAGAAAACATTCAGTACTTC
CASSLGGPENIQYF
>TRBV6-5|TRBJ2-3|TRBD2|-
TGTGCCAGCAGACTCGGGACTAGCGGGGCACATACGCAGTATTTT
CASRLGTSGAHTQYF
>TRBV7-3|TRBJ2-3|TRBD2|-
TGTGCCAGCAGCTCGGGGAGGGCAGATACGCAGTATTTT
CASSSGRADTQYF
>TRBV5-6|TRBJ1-1|-|once
TGTGCCAGCAGCTTGCCGGACAGCCCGAACACTGAAGCTTTCTTT
CASSLPDSPNTEAFF
>TRBV28|TRBJ1-2|TRBD1|-
TGTGCCAGCAGTAGCGACAGGGTCGGCTACACCTTC
CASSSDRVGYTF
>TRBV5-6|TRBJ2-7|-|few
TGTGCCAGCAGCTTGGGGTCGAGCTCCTACGAGCAGTACTTC
CASSLGSSSYEQYF
>TRBV11-2|TRBJ2-7|-|few
TGTGCCAGCAGCCTCGGACAGTACGAGCAGTACTTC
CASSLGQYEQYF
>TRBV5-1|TRBJ2-7|-|-
TGCGCCAGCAGAGGAGGTGGGGTTCACGAGCAGTACTTC
CASRGGGVHEQYF
>TRBV7-8|TRBJ2-5|-|-
TGTGCCAGCACCGCTTCCAGGGGCGGAAAGACCCAGTACTTC
CASTASRGGKTQYF
>TRBV7-9|TRBJ1-2|TRBD1|-
TGTGCCAGCAGCTTAGACACAGGGGCAAGCTACACCTTC
CASSLDTGASYTF
>TRBV13|TRBJ2-1|-|-
TGTGCCAGCAGCTTATTGGGGAGCTCCTACAATGAGCAGTTCTTC
CASSLLGSSYNEQFF
>TRBV18|TRBJ2-1|TRBD1|-
TGTGCCAGCTCACGCCCCACAGGGGGAAGCAATGAGCAGTTCTTC
CASSRPTGGSNEQFF
>TRBV7-9|TRBJ2-7|-|few
TGTGCCAGCAGCCCCGCGCAGGGAACCGGGTACGAGCAGTACTTC
CASSPAQGTGYEQYF
>TRBV4-2|TRBJ2-2|TRBD2|-
TGTGCCAGCAGCCAAGTCACGGGACTAGCGGGGGTGGGAGGCACCGGGGAGCTGTTTTTT
CASSQVTGLAGVGGTGELFF
>TRBV5-8|TRBJ1-6|-|-
TGTGCCAGCAGCCGTTCGAGCTCCTATAATTCACCCCTCCACTTT
CASSRSSSYNSPLHF
>TRBV28|TRBJ1-1|TRBD1|-
TGTGCCAGCAGGGGGACAGGGACGCACACTGAAGCTTTCTTT
CASRGTGTHTEAFF
>TRBV7-8|TRBJ1-6|-|-
TGTGCCAGCAGCTTAGGGGGGGACGTATCACCCCTCCACTTT
CASSLGGDVSPLHF
>TRBV6-5|TRBJ1-4|-|-
TGTGCCAGCAGAAGGGCTAGCTCAACTAATGAAAAACTGTTTTTT
CASRRASSTNEKLFF
>TRBV2|TRBJ2-1|TRBD1|-
TGTGCCAGCCCGGGACAGGGGACTGAGCAGTTCTTC
CASPGQGTEQFF
>TRBV9|TRBJ2-3|TRBD1|-
TGTGCCAGCAGCGGGGGGGACAGGGATCCTACAGATACGCAGTATTTT
CASSGGDRDPTDTQYF
>TRBV27|TRBJ1-5|TRBD1|-
TGTGCCAGCAGCCTCGGGACAGATGACAATCAGCCCCAGCATTTT
CASSLGTDDNQPQHF
>TRBV7-9|TRBJ2-1|TRBD2|-
TGTGCCAGCAGCTTAGGCCAGGGGGAGACTAGCGGGGTTGAAGAGCAGTTCTTC
CASSLGQGETSGVEEQFF
>TRBV28|TRBJ1-1|-|-
TGTGCCAGCAATGTCCCGGGGCAGCCGGGGGGAACTGAAGCTTTCTTT
CASNVPGQPGGTEAFF
>TRBV28|TRBJ2-7|-|-
TGTGCCAGCAGTGTGGACAGCAACGAGCAGTACTTC
CASSVDSNEQYF
>TRBV5-1|TRBJ1-1|-|-
TGCGCCAGCAGCTGGGACTTCGGGAAGACTGAAGCTTTCTTT
CASSWDFGKTEAFF
>TRBV7-3|TRBJ2-1|-|-
TGTGCCAGCAGCTCAAGGGCAGGGAATAACAATGAGCAGTTCTTC
CASSSRAGNNNEQFF
>TRBV2|TRBJ2-7|TRBD1|-
TGTGCCAGCAGGGGACAGGCCCGCTACGAGCAGTACTTC
CASRGQARYEQYF
>TRBV29-1|TRBJ1-2|-|-
TGCAGCGGAACCGGCGGGTATGGCTACACCTTC
CSGTGGYGYTF
>TRBV28|TRBJ2-1|-|-
TGTGCCAGCTCTTATTCTAGCTCCTACAATGAGCAGTTCTTC
CASSYSSSYNEQFF
>TRBV27|TRBJ1-5|-|once
TGTGCCAGCAGTCGCCGGGGGGGAGGCAGCAATCAGCCCCAGCATTTT
CASSRRGGGSNQPQHF
>TRBV18|TRBJ1-5|-|-
TGTGCCAGCTCATCGGACAGCCAAAATCAGCCCCAGCATTTT
CASSSDSQNQPQHF
>TRBV7-9|TRBJ2-3|TRBD2|once
TGTGCCAGCAGCTCGATGACTAGCGGGGGGACAGATACGCAGTATTTT
CASSSMTSGGTDTQYF